This T cell receptor beta chain was recovered during a study of CD8+CD57+ T cells in acquired aplastic anemia. Study as a whole: Isolated CD4+ and CD8+ cells, once sorted, yielded DNA averaging approximately 3 ug.

According to the study, genomic DNA was the template for TCR beta VDJ and CDR3 profiling. In TCRdb, the reads were re-called with MiXCR into one record per CDR3 protein. The repertoire has 200,000 to 300,000 distinct CDR3 sequences, 82% of them found once; the top ten carry 40% to 50%. Notes on this clonotype: The antigen is undetermined. The junction and the germline gene differ at one end; a read error may be behind it.

Germline CDR1 is SNHLY and CDR2 is FYNNEI. The CDR3 is 14 amino acids. In patients chosen for sequencing, flow cytometry had shown CD8+CD57+ cell expansion. The patients, all of them, had severe acquired aplastic anemia. Sampling of blood occurred while the patients had still received no therapy. General observations from the study: With respect to CD8+ Simpson's diversity, patients and controls did not differ significantly.

The chain combines TRBV2 with TRBJ2-5; D could derive from TRBD1 or TRBD2 (7 bases each). This TCR was sampled from a human donor with aplastic anemia. The sequenced sample was sorted CD4+, CD8+, or CD8+CD57+ T cells (not recorded which) from PBMCs. The CDR3 bases are TGTGCCAGCGGCAGGGGGGGCACCCAAAAGACCCAGTACTTC. As protein: CASGRGGTQKTQYF. Drawing the rest from reference TRBV2 and TRBJ2-5, the complete variable domain is EPEVTQTPSHQVTQMGQEVILRCVPISNHLYFYWYRQILGQKVEFLVSFYNNEISEKSEIFDDQFSVERPDGSNFTLKIRSTKLEDSAMYFCASGRGGTQKTQYFGPGTRLLVL.